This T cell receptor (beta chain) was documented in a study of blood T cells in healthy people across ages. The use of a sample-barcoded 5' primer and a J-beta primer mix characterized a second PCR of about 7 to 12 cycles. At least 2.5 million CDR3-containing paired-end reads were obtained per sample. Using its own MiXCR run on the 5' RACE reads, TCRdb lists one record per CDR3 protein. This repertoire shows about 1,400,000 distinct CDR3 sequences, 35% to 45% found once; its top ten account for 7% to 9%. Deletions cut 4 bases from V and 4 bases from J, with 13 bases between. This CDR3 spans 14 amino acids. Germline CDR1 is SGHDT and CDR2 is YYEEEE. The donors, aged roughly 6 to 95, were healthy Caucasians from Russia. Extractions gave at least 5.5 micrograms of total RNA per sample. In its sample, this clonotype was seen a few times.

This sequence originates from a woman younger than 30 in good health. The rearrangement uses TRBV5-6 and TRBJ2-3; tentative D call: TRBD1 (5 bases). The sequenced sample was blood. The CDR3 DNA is TGTGCCAGCAGCCCCGGCAGGGAAGCAGATACGCAGTATTTT. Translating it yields CASSPGREADTQYF. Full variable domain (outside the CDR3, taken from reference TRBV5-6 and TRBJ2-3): DAGVTQSPTHLIKTRGQQVTLRCSPKSGHDTVSWYQQALGQGPQFIFQYYEEEERQRGNFPDRFSGHQFPNYSSELNVNALLLGDSALYLCASSPGREADTQYFGPGTRLTVL.